Below are 14 T cell receptor beta chains sequenced from a single sample in a study of beta chain features in type 1 diabetes (dated by TCRdb to 2016 to 2019). The library was generated by the immunoSEQ multiplex PCR assay. The High Capacity cDNA Reverse Transcription Kit was used to reverse transcribe all of the isolated RNA, meaning that expressed TCRB transcripts were what got sequenced. TCRdb holds this immuneACCESS table with in-frame rearrangements only. Some clones are missing; in checked studies, unresolved V genes explain under half, and the rest has no known cause. This sample comprises about 900,000 clones, 15% to 20% of them detected only once. The ten largest clones add up to 0.02% to 0.025% of the sample. The sequenced material came from naive CD4+ T cells from blood. The cell subset or site label, read with the paper, signifies: true naive CD4+ T cells. All receptors come from a young woman in good health.

CDR3 residues: CATMGAAGYAYSNQPQHF. In DNA, the CDR3 is TGTGCCACCATGGGGGCCGCAGGGTATGCCTATAGCAATCAGCCCCAGCATTTT. This chain uses TRBV19 with TRBJ1-5; D is possibly TRBD1 (6 bases). Germline loops: CDR1 LNHDA, CDR2 SQIVND (reference sequence). This CDR3 comprises 18 residues. V gave up 10 bases and J gave up 0 bases, with 25 bases separating them.

CDR3 coding DNA: TGTGCCGCCAAGGGGACTAGCGGGAACTCATTGACAGATACGCAGTATTTT. Protein: CAAKGTSGNSLTDTQYF. The chain carries TRBV10-3 and TRBJ2-3; 13 bases align to TRBD2. This CDR3 has 17 amino acids. Germline trimming cut 11 bases from V and 3 bases from J; bases unmatched to any gene: 14. Germline-derived CDR1 and CDR2 are ENHRY and SYGVKD.

Concerning this clone: A junction boundary mismatches the germline segment, possibly from a read error. This sequence joins TRBV7-2 and TRBJ2-7; 9 bases agree with TRBD1. Germline-derived CDR1 and CDR2 are SGHTA and FQGNSA. The length of the CDR3 is 13 residues. This CDR3 reads CASSLNEGTGHDF. CDR3 bases: TGTGCCAGCAGCTTAAATGAAGGGACAGGGCATGACTTC.

Of note for this clone: Other DNA sequences in this specimen translate into the identical CDR3. The chain recombines TRBV7-3 with TRBJ2-1; D gene uncertain. The germline CDR1 and CDR2 sequences are SGHTA and FQGTGA. The CDR3 loop spans 13 amino acids. Trimming stripped 0 bases from V and 4 bases from J, with 4 bases between. CDR3 in amino acids: CASSLTNYNEQFF. For the CDR3, the DNA is TGTGCCAGCAGCTTAACTAATTACAATGAGCAGTTCTTC.

This clone appeared a few times. The same CDR3 also results from other DNA sequences found in this sample. J is TRBJ1-3 and V is TRBV6-5; D unresolved. Trimming cost V 0 bases and J 3 bases, with 3 bases left between them. CDR3 length: 13 residues. CDR1 and CDR2 (germline): MNHEY, SVGAGI. This chain's CDR3 is CASSYSSGNTIYF. In nucleotides, the CDR3 is TGTGCCAGCAGTTACTCGAGTGGAAACACCATATATTTT.

The J gene is TRBJ2-5, the V gene TRBV6-6, with TRBD1 identical over 7 bases. V shed 4 bases, J shed 4 bases, and the junction held 3 bases outside the gene matches. The length of the CDR3 is 13 residues. In germline, CDR1 is MNHNY, CDR2 SVGAGI (reference sequence). This CDR3 reads CASSLTGSETQYF. The CDR3 coding sequence is TGTGCCAGCAGTTTGACAGGGTCAGAGACCCAGTACTTC.

The chain combines TRBV7-4 with TRBJ2-7; D is unclear. Germline CDR1 reads SGHVT; CDR2 reads SQSDAQ. This CDR3 has 12 residues. V was clipped by 4 bases and J by 4 bases, with 8 bases between them. CDR3 DNA sequence: TGTGCCAGCAGCTCCCCCCCTTACGAGCAGTACTTC. It encodes CASSSPPYEQYF.

J is TRBJ1-2 and V is TRBV9, with unresolved D. Germline V gene data show CDR1 as SGDLS and CDR2 as YYNGEE. This CDR3 is built from 13 residues. The V and J ends lost 0 bases and 8 bases respectively, with 11 bases between them. The CDR3 DNA follows: TGTGCCAGCAGCGTAGACATCTATGGGGGCTACACCTTC. Protein sequence: CASSVDIYGGYTF. Drawing the rest from reference TRBV9 and TRBJ1-2, the complete variable domain is DSGVTQTPKHLITATGQRVTLRCSPRSGDLSVYWYQQSLDQGLQFLIQYYNGEERAKGNILERFSAQQFPDLHSELNLSSLELGDSALYFCASSVDIYGGYTFGSGTRLTVV.

This clone occurred a few times. Written as DNA, the CDR3 is TGTGCCAGCAGTGAATTGTCTCGCGGGACGAACACCGGGGAGCTGTTTTTT. Its translation: CASSELSRGTNTGELFF. The chain uses TRBV6-1 and TRBJ2-2, with D possibly matching TRBD2 (6 bases). The CDR3 is 17 amino acids. Germline V gene lookup returns CDR1 MNHNS and CDR2 SASEGT. The germline V and J ends were trimmed by 2 bases and 0 bases, with 13 bases remaining between them.

Only a few counts were recorded for this clone. The V and J genes are TRBV18 and TRBJ2-7; D is uncertain. Trimming left V 5 bases short and J 0 bases short, with 14 bases between. The CDR3 totals 15 residues. Germline values: CDR1 KGHSH, CDR2 LQKENI. Written as DNA, the CDR3 is TGTGCCAGCTCATACTCCACCACTTACTCCTACGAGCAGTACTTC. This sequence encodes CASSYSTTYSYEQYF.

This clone appeared a few times. The chain joins TRBV25-1 to TRBJ2-5; a possible D gene is TRBD2 (6 bases). Trimming cost V 7 bases and J 5 bases, with 14 bases left between them. The CDR3 sequence is 13 residues long. CDR1 and CDR2 from the germline V gene are MGHDK and SYGVNS. The CDR3 sequence: CASNRLVWETQYF. In DNA, the CDR3 is TGTGCCAGCAACCGACTAGTTTGGGAGACCCAGTACTTC.

This clone has only a few counts. The genes are TRBV28 and TRBJ2-5; TRBD1 matches 9 bases. The trim removed 7 bases at V and 2 bases at J, leaving 8 bases unmatched. This CDR3 is 15 amino acids long. Germline loops: CDR1 MDHEN, CDR2 SYDVKM. Written as DNA, the CDR3 is TGTGCCAGCACCTTTATAGGGACAGGGCAAGAGACCCAGTACTTC. Protein: CASTFIGTGQETQYF.

V gene TRBV18 combines with J gene TRBJ2-3; D not resolved. The CDR3 extends over 14 amino acids. The germline V gene encodes CDR1 KGHSH and CDR2 LQKENI. V was shortened by 0 bases and J by 1 base, with 5 bases between the two germline ends. CDR3 DNA sequence: TGTGCCAGCTCACCACCTTGGGGCACAGATACGCAGTATTTT. Its protein product is CASSPPWGTDTQYF. Looking up the rest from reference TRBV18 and TRBJ2-3 gives the full variable domain: NAGVMQNPRHLVRRRGQEARLRCSPMKGHSHVYWYRQLPEEGLKFMVYLQKENIIDESGMPKERFSAEFPKEGPSILRIQQVVRGDSAAYFCASSPPWGTDTQYFGPGTRLTVL.

The J gene is TRBJ2-6, the V gene TRBV6-5, with D possibly TRBD1 on 5 matching bases. The V gene lost 9 bases and the J gene lost 2 bases, with 14 bases spanning the gap. Germline CDR1 and CDR2: MNHEY and SVGAGI. The CDR3 sequence is 15 residues long. The CDR3 DNA reads TGTGCCAGTCGTAGGGGTAATACTGGGGCCAACGTCCTGACTTTC. It specifies CASRRGNTGANVLTF.